A selection of T cell receptor beta chains follows, all from one sample in a study of blood T cell repertoires in COVID-19. Sequenced by immunoSEQ multiplex PCR; TCRdb stores in-frame clones only, minus some. The sample has approximately 150,000 clones; 84% are singletons. The sequencing sample was made of peripheral blood. Receptors originate from a man aged 55-75 years with acute or convalescent COVID-19. Both conserved end residues are part of each CDR3. A D gene is named only where the DNA matches it firmly. Clone size appears in some rows only: once, few, many, or a class for an expanded clone.

abundance: NA; v_gene: TRBV7-3; j_gene: TRBJ2-3; d_gene: TRBD1; CDR3nt: TGTGCCAGCAGCACCAGGGTCACGGGACAGGTGACAGATACGCAGTATTTT; CDR3aa: CASSTRVTGQVTDTQYF
abundance: NA; v_gene: TRBV11-2; j_gene: TRBJ1-2; d_gene: TRBD1; CDR3nt: TGTGCCAGCAGCAGCTTACAGGGGGCGCGGGGTAGCTATGGCTACACCTTC; CDR3aa: CASSSLQGARGSYGYTF
abundance: NA; v_gene: TRBV7-9; j_gene: TRBJ2-3; d_gene: NA; CDR3nt: TGTGCCAGCAGCTTGGACAACACAGATACGCAGTATTTT; CDR3aa: CASSLDNTDTQYF
abundance: NA; v_gene: TRBV19; j_gene: TRBJ2-1; d_gene: TRBD2; CDR3nt: TGTGCCAGTAGTATAGTGGGACTAGCGGGAGCGAATGAGCAGTTCTTC; CDR3aa: CASSIVGLAGANEQFF
abundance: NA; v_gene: TRBV24-1; j_gene: TRBJ2-5; d_gene: NA; CDR3nt: TGTGCCACCAGGGACACCCAAGAGACCCAGTACTTC; CDR3aa: CATRDTQETQYF
abundance: few; v_gene: TRBV4-1; j_gene: TRBJ2-1; d_gene: NA; CDR3nt: TGCGCCAGCAGCCAAGAGGACTGGAGCTCCTACAATGAGCAGTTCTTC; CDR3aa: CASSQEDWSSYNEQFF
abundance: NA; v_gene: TRBV15; j_gene: TRBJ1-6; d_gene: NA; CDR3nt: TGTGCCACCAGCAGAGAATCAGGGTCTAATTCACCCCTCCACTTT; CDR3aa: CATSRESGSNSPLHF
abundance: NA; v_gene: TRBV5-1; j_gene: TRBJ2-3; d_gene: TRBD2; CDR3nt: TGCGCCAGCAGCTTGGGCGGGGGGGCCCCTAGCACAGATACGCAGTATTTT; CDR3aa: CASSLGGGAPSTDTQYF
abundance: NA; v_gene: TRBV30; j_gene: TRBJ1-2; d_gene: TRBD1; CDR3nt: TGTGCCTTCGGGACAGATATCTATGGCTACACCTTC; CDR3aa: CAFGTDIYGYTF
abundance: NA; v_gene: TRBV27; j_gene: TRBJ1-5; d_gene: TRBD1; CDR3nt: TGTGCCAGCAGTTTCACAGGGGGCAATCAGCCCCAGCATTTT; CDR3aa: CASSFTGGNQPQHF
abundance: few; v_gene: TRBV13; j_gene: TRBJ1-1; d_gene: TRBD1; CDR3nt: TGTGCCAGCAGCAAACAGGGGGCGATCACTGAAGCTTTCTTT; CDR3aa: CASSKQGAITEAFF
abundance: NA; v_gene: TRBV27; j_gene: TRBJ1-5; d_gene: TRBD1; CDR3nt: TGTGCCAGCCGCTCGAACAGGGGCGGCAATCAGCCCCAGCATTTT; CDR3aa: CASRSNRGGNQPQHF
abundance: NA; v_gene: TRBV7-2; j_gene: TRBJ2-7; d_gene: TRBD2; CDR3nt: TGTGCCAGCAGCCCCCGTGGGAGCGGGAGGTTTTACGAGCAGTACTTC; CDR3aa: CASSPRGSGRFYEQYF
abundance: NA; v_gene: TRBV19; j_gene: TRBJ2-7; d_gene: TRBD2; CDR3nt: TGTGCCAGCAGTATCTCGGGACTAGCGGGCTACGAGCAGTACTTC; CDR3aa: CASSISGLAGYEQYF
abundance: NA; v_gene: TRBV4-2; j_gene: TRBJ2-3; d_gene: NA; CDR3nt: TGTGCCAGCAGCCAAGAGAGGGCTAGCCCTTTCACAGATACGCAGTATTTT; CDR3aa: CASSQERASPFTDTQYF
abundance: NA; v_gene: TRBV21-1; j_gene: TRBJ1-2; d_gene: NA; CDR3nt: TGTGCCAGCAGCAAAGGGCGCAGGGGGCTGAATGGCTACACCTTC; CDR3aa: CASSKGRRGLNGYTF
abundance: NA; v_gene: TRBV19; j_gene: TRBJ2-3; d_gene: TRBD2; CDR3nt: TGTGCCAGTAGTATCTCCCCCAGCGGGGGGTCAGATACGCAGTATTTT; CDR3aa: CASSISPSGGSDTQYF
abundance: NA; v_gene: TRBV9; j_gene: TRBJ1-5; d_gene: NA; CDR3nt: TGTGCCAGCAGCGCCACTTCAGGGAGCAATCAGCCCCAGCATTTT; CDR3aa: CASSATSGSNQPQHF
abundance: NA; v_gene: TRBV3-1/TRBV3-2; j_gene: TRBJ2-7; d_gene: TRBD1; CDR3nt: TGTGCCAGCAGCCAGGTTTCCCCTCCGACAGGGACAGAGCAGTACTTC; CDR3aa: CASSQVSPPTGTEQYF
abundance: NA; v_gene: TRBV6-6; j_gene: TRBJ1-5; d_gene: NA; CDR3nt: TGTGCCAGCAGTCCTTCCCCCAGAGGTAGTCAGCCCCAGCATTTT; CDR3aa: CASSPSPRGSQPQHF
abundance: NA; v_gene: TRBV30; j_gene: TRBJ2-2; d_gene: NA; CDR3nt: TGTGCCTGGACCCTCGGAGGCCGCCGGTTTTTT; CDR3aa: CAWTLGGRRFF
abundance: once; v_gene: TRBV3-1/TRBV3-2; j_gene: TRBJ2-3; d_gene: TRBD2; CDR3nt: TGTGCCAGCAGCCAACGGGCGGGGACTAGCCCTGGGGATACGCAGTATTTT; CDR3aa: CASSQRAGTSPGDTQYF
abundance: once; v_gene: TRBV7-9; j_gene: TRBJ2-7; d_gene: NA; CDR3nt: TGTGCCAGCAGCCCCGCCAGGGTCCTCTCCGAGCAGTACTTC; CDR3aa: CASSPARVLSEQYF
abundance: NA; v_gene: TRBV5-6; j_gene: TRBJ1-2; d_gene: TRBD1; CDR3nt: TGTGCCAGCAGCTTGGGCAGGGGGCGACTACGTTATGGCTACACCTTC; CDR3aa: CASSLGRGRLRYGYTF
abundance: NA; v_gene: TRBV14; j_gene: TRBJ1-2; d_gene: NA; CDR3nt: TGTGCCAGCAGCCAAAATCCCAGGGGCCCTGGCTACACCTTC; CDR3aa: CASSQNPRGPGYTF
abundance: NA; v_gene: TRBV30; j_gene: TRBJ1-2; d_gene: TRBD1; CDR3nt: TGTGCCTGGATAGGGGGCACTAACTATGGCTACACCTTC; CDR3aa: CAWIGGTNYGYTF
abundance: once; v_gene: TRBV30; j_gene: TRBJ1-2; d_gene: TRBD1; CDR3nt: TGTGCCTGGGGACGACAGGGCCTCTATGGCTACACCTTC; CDR3aa: CAWGRQGLYGYTF
abundance: NA; v_gene: TRBV27; j_gene: TRBJ2-2; d_gene: NA; CDR3nt: TGTGCCAGCAGTTTAGTGGCAGGGGTTACCGGGGAGCTGTTTTTT; CDR3aa: CASSLVAGVTGELFF
abundance: NA; v_gene: TRBV6-5; j_gene: TRBJ2-1; d_gene: TRBD2; CDR3nt: TGTGCCAGCACCTCTAGCGGGAGTGTGGATGAGCAGTTCTTC; CDR3aa: CASTSSGSVDEQFF
abundance: NA; v_gene: TRBV11-1; j_gene: TRBJ1-2; d_gene: NA; CDR3nt: TGTGCCAGCAGCCAGGGGATGCTTTATGGCTACACCTTC; CDR3aa: CASSQGMLYGYTF
abundance: NA; v_gene: TRBV5-1; j_gene: TRBJ2-3; d_gene: NA; CDR3nt: TGCGCCAGCAGCGAAAAACAGGGTATGCCAGATACGCAGTATTTT; CDR3aa: CASSEKQGMPDTQYF
abundance: NA; v_gene: TRBV6-5; j_gene: TRBJ2-7; d_gene: TRBD1; CDR3nt: TGTGCCAGCAGTTCCCTTCCGGGACAGGGGGCTTACGAGCAGTACTTC; CDR3aa: CASSSLPGQGAYEQYF
abundance: once; v_gene: TRBV7-6; j_gene: TRBJ1-3; d_gene: TRBD1; CDR3nt: TGTGCCAGCAGCTTAGGGGGACAGGGGACTTCGAACACCATATATTTT; CDR3aa: CASSLGGQGTSNTIYF
abundance: once; v_gene: TRBV4-1; j_gene: TRBJ1-1; d_gene: TRBD1; CDR3nt: TGCGCCAGCAGGCTCGTCCATGGGCAGGGGGCGGCTGAAGCTTTCTTT; CDR3aa: CASRLVHGQGAAEAFF
abundance: NA; v_gene: TRBV19; j_gene: TRBJ1-1; d_gene: TRBD1; CDR3nt: TGTGCCAGTAGTATAGTGGACAGGGACACTGAAGCTTTCTTT; CDR3aa: CASSIVDRDTEAFF
abundance: NA; v_gene: TRBV29-1; j_gene: TRBJ2-7; d_gene: NA; CDR3nt: TGCAGCGTGTCCCAGGGGTTCGCTCTCGAGCAGTACTTC; CDR3aa: CSVSQGFALEQYF
abundance: NA; v_gene: TRBV5-1; j_gene: TRBJ2-7; d_gene: NA; CDR3nt: TGCGCCAGCAGCTTGCTAGCTGAAGACTACGAGCAGTACTTC; CDR3aa: CASSLLAEDYEQYF
abundance: NA; v_gene: TRBV6-5; j_gene: TRBJ2-2; d_gene: TRBD2; CDR3nt: TGTGCCAGCAGCGGAACTAGCGGGGCTACCGGGGAGCTGTTTTTT; CDR3aa: CASSGTSGATGELFF
abundance: NA; v_gene: TRBV19; j_gene: TRBJ2-1; d_gene: TRBD1; CDR3nt: TGTGCCAGTACCCCGGGACAGAGATACAATGAGCAGTTCTTC; CDR3aa: CASTPGQRYNEQFF
abundance: NA; v_gene: TRBV19; j_gene: TRBJ2-2; d_gene: TRBD2; CDR3nt: TGTGCCAGTAGTTCGATACAAGGGCTAGCGGGAGGTACCGGGGAGCTGTTTTTT; CDR3aa: CASSSIQGLAGGTGELFF
abundance: NA; v_gene: TRBV7-8; j_gene: TRBJ1-6; d_gene: NA; CDR3nt: TGTGCCAGCAGCTTAGTTTGGAGAGAGACGGCAACTTCACCCCTCCACTTT; CDR3aa: CASSLVWRETATSPLHF
abundance: NA; v_gene: TRBV7-9; j_gene: TRBJ2-5; d_gene: NA; CDR3nt: TGTGCCAGCAGCGTCAACAGGGAGACCCAGTACTTC; CDR3aa: CASSVNRETQYF
abundance: NA; v_gene: TRBV4-1; j_gene: TRBJ1-3; d_gene: TRBD1; CDR3nt: TGCGCCAGCAGCCAGGGACAGGGGGCTGGCTACACCATATATTTT; CDR3aa: CASSQGQGAGYTIYF
abundance: NA; v_gene: TRBV21-1; j_gene: TRBJ1-2; d_gene: NA; CDR3nt: TGTGTTACAGGGAACTATGGCTACACCTTC; CDR3aa: CVTGNYGYTF
abundance: once; v_gene: TRBV6-1; j_gene: TRBJ1-2; d_gene: NA; CDR3nt: TGTGCCAGCAGTGATGCGGTAATGGGACTTAGGAACTATGGCTACACCTTC; CDR3aa: CASSDAVMGLRNYGYTF
abundance: NA; v_gene: TRBV30; j_gene: TRBJ2-2; d_gene: NA; CDR3nt: TGTGCCTGGAGTGTCACCAGGGGAAGCACCGGGGAGCTGTTTTTT; CDR3aa: CAWSVTRGSTGELFF
abundance: NA; v_gene: TRBV12-3/TRBV12-4; j_gene: TRBJ1-1; d_gene: NA; CDR3nt: TGTGCCAGCAGTTTTGAGGGTATGGTTGAAGCTTTCTTT; CDR3aa: CASSFEGMVEAFF
abundance: NA; v_gene: TRBV12-5; j_gene: TRBJ2-7; d_gene: NA; CDR3nt: TGTGCTAGTGGTTCCCAGGAGGCATCTCAGTACGAGCAGTACTTC; CDR3aa: CASGSQEASQYEQYF
abundance: NA; v_gene: TRBV25-1; j_gene: TRBJ1-1; d_gene: NA; CDR3nt: TGTGCCAGCAGTGAAAGCTGGAGACCTGAAGCTTTCTTT; CDR3aa: CASSESWRPEAFF
abundance: NA; v_gene: TRBV18; j_gene: TRBJ2-1; d_gene: NA; CDR3nt: TGTGCCAGCTCCCGACAAGAGCTTGAATTCTATGAGCAGTTCTTC; CDR3aa: CASSRQELEFYEQFF
abundance: NA; v_gene: TRBV30; j_gene: TRBJ1-6; d_gene: TRBD1; CDR3nt: TGTGCCTGGAGAGGACAGGGGAATTCACCCCTCCACTTT; CDR3aa: CAWRGQGNSPLHF
abundance: NA; v_gene: TRBV5-5; j_gene: TRBJ1-4; d_gene: NA; CDR3nt: TGTGCCAGCAGCTCAGAATGGTCCACTAATGAAAAACTGTTTTTT; CDR3aa: CASSSEWSTNEKLFF
abundance: NA; v_gene: TRBV3-1/TRBV3-2; j_gene: TRBJ2-3; d_gene: TRBD1; CDR3nt: TGTGCCAGCAGCCGGGACAGGGGAAACACAGATACGCAGTATTTT; CDR3aa: CASSRDRGNTDTQYF
abundance: NA; v_gene: TRBV29-1; j_gene: TRBJ2-5; d_gene: NA; CDR3nt: TGCAGCGTTGACTGGGGGGTGACGGCCCAGTACTTC; CDR3aa: CSVDWGVTAQYF